A selection of T cell receptor beta chains follows, all from one sample in a study of early T cells in non-severe SARS-CoV-2 infection. Each CDR3 protein is one row after TCRdb ran MiXCR on the 5' RACE reads. The sample includes tens of thousands of distinct CDR3 sequences, around 9.1% seen only once; the top ten take less than 10%. Sequenced here: whole blood, sampled at baseline. These receptors all come from an adult who was a healthcare worker with PCR-confirmed SARS-CoV-2 infection or an uninfected control (not recorded which). Both conserved end residues are part of each CDR3. The D gene is left open where the match is weak. Only part of the rows carry a size: once, few, many, or a class if the clone is expanded.

d_call	clone_size	v_call	j_call	cdr3_aa	cdr3_nt
TRBD1	-	TRBV11-2	TRBJ2-3	CASSPWQGATDTQYF	TGTGCCAGCAGTCCCTGGCAGGGGGCAACAGATACGCAGTATTTT
-	-	TRBV10-3	TRBJ1-1	CAISDDRPGAPEAFF	TGTGCCATCAGTGATGATAGGCCGGGCGCCCCCGAAGCTTTCTTT
TRBD1	many	TRBV6-2/TRBV6-3	TRBJ2-7	CASGTGTYEQYF	TGTGCCAGCGGGACAGGGACCTACGAGCAGTACTTC
-	-	TRBV12-3/TRBV12-4	TRBJ2-2	CASRPGHTGELFF	TGTGCCAGCAGGCCGGGTCACACCGGGGAGCTGTTTTTT
TRBD2	few	TRBV3-1	TRBJ2-1	CASSNSLAGVNEQFF	TGTGCCAGCAGCAACTCACTAGCGGGGGTCAATGAGCAGTTCTTC
TRBD1	-	TRBV2	TRBJ2-3	CASRSETGPDTQYF	TGTGCCAGCAGGTCGGAGACAGGGCCAGATACGCAGTATTTT
-	-	TRBV7-9	TRBJ1-1	CATPDRTDTEAFF	TGTGCTACGCCTGACAGGACGGACACTGAAGCTTTCTTT
-	-	TRBV11-2	TRBJ1-2	CASSQQQNGYTF	TGTGCCAGCAGCCAGCAGCAAAATGGCTACACCTTC
-	few	TRBV2	TRBJ1-6	CASSEGRYNSPLHF	TGTGCCAGCAGTGAGGGCAGGTATAATTCACCCCTCCACTTT
-	-	TRBV7-9	TRBJ2-5	CASSLGGGIQETQYF	TGTGCCAGCAGCTTAGGGGGAGGCATCCAAGAGACCCAGTACTTC
-	many	TRBV4-3	TRBJ2-5	CASSRGGSETQYF	TGCGCCAGCAGCCGTGGAGGATCAGAGACCCAGTACTTC
-	many	TRBV7-2	TRBJ1-1	CASSFLGTTEAFF	TGTGCCAGCAGCTTTTTGGGTACCACTGAAGCTTTCTTT
-	-	TRBV5-6	TRBJ1-4	CASSLHRRTNEKLFF	TGTGCCAGCAGCCTGCACAGAAGAACTAATGAAAAACTGTTTTTT
TRBD2	-	TRBV19	TRBJ2-2	CASSSASGDTNTGELFF	TGTGCCAGTAGCTCCGCTAGCGGGGATACGAACACCGGGGAGCTGTTTTTT
TRBD2	many	TRBV9	TRBJ2-1	CASSEGTSGGASNEQFF	TGTGCCAGCAGCGAAGGGACTAGCGGGGGGGCGAGTAATGAGCAGTTCTTC
-	-	TRBV7-9	TRBJ1-6	CASSLENSPLHF	TGTGCCAGCAGCTTAGAGAATTCACCCCTCCACTTT
-	-	TRBV28	TRBJ2-3	CASTQARDGLTDTQYF	TGTGCCAGCACCCAGGCGAGGGACGGCCTCACAGATACGCAGTATTTT
-	-	TRBV5-5	TRBJ2-3	CASSFSGFSTDTQYF	TGTGCCAGCAGCTTTTCAGGGTTTAGCACAGATACGCAGTATTTT
-	-	TRBV12-3/TRBV12-4	TRBJ2-1	CASRRRGTSYNEQFF	TGTGCCAGCAGAAGACGGGGGACCTCCTACAATGAGCAGTTCTTC
TRBD1	many	TRBV5-1	TRBJ2-7	CASRTPGQDPYEQYF	TGCGCCAGCAGGACCCCGGGACAGGACCCCTACGAGCAGTACTTC
-	-	TRBV5-6	TRBJ2-1	CASSLGGILEQFF	TGTGCCAGCAGCTTGGGAGGGATCTTGGAACAGTTCTTC
-	many	TRBV7-9	TRBJ1-2	CASSLEGSSYTF	TGTGCCAGCAGCTTAGAAGGGTCCAGTTACACCTTC
TRBD2	-	TRBV20-1	TRBJ2-3	CSAPGGAYSTDTQYF	TGCAGTGCGCCCGGGGGGGCCTACAGCACAGATACGCAGTATTTT
-	many	TRBV20-1	TRBJ2-1	CSARSNLVQGHYNEQFF	TGCAGTGCTAGATCGAACCTGGTGCAGGGCCACTACAATGAGCAGTTCTTC
TRBD2	-	TRBV6-4	TRBJ2-2	CASSLWGTSGTNTGELFF	TGTGCCAGCAGTCTATGGGGGACTAGCGGAACGAACACCGGGGAGCTGTTTTTT
TRBD1	-	TRBV20-1	TRBJ1-5	CSASPRDRGPQPQHF	TGCAGTGCTAGCCCCCGGGACAGGGGGCCCCAGCCCCAGCATTTT
-	few	TRBV6-2/TRBV6-3	TRBJ2-4	CASSPMGLTKNIQYF	TGTGCCAGCAGCCCCATGGGGCTAACCAAAAACATTCAGTACTTC
-	few	TRBV12-5	TRBJ2-3	CASGPSRDTQYF	TGTGCTAGTGGTCCCTCCAGAGATACGCAGTATTTT
TRBD1	-	TRBV5-1	TRBJ2-2	CASTSLGQEDRALFF	TGCGCCAGCACTTCCCTCGGACAGGAGGACCGGGCGCTGTTTTTT
-	few	TRBV12-3/TRBV12-4	TRBJ1-2	CASSPGRIAF	TGTGCCAGCAGTCCGGGCCGCATCGCCTTC
-	-	TRBV5-4	TRBJ2-5	CASSLDPQQETQYF	TGTGCCAGCAGCTTGGATCCCCAGCAAGAGACCCAGTACTTC
TRBD2	few	TRBV4-3	TRBJ2-7	CASSQDAGGSEQYF	TGCGCCAGCAGCCAAGATGCGGGAGGATCCGAGCAGTACTTC
-	few	TRBV6-2/TRBV6-3	TRBJ2-3	CASSYSELSTDTQYF	TGTGCCAGCAGTTACTCGGAACTTAGCACAGATACGCAGTATTTT
TRBD1	many	TRBV6-5	TRBJ1-1	CASSRTGGSEAFF	TGTGCCAGCAGCCGGACAGGGGGTTCTGAAGCTTTCTTT
-	many	TRBV6-5	TRBJ2-1	CASRPRWEFF	TGTGCCAGCAGACCAAGGTGGGAGTTCTTC
-	-	TRBV20-1	TRBJ2-5	CSARISGETQYF	TGCAGTGCTAGGATTAGCGGAGAGACCCAGTACTTC
-	many	TRBV2	TRBJ1-5	CASSGGQIYNQPQHF	TGTGCCAGCAGCGGCGGACAGATATACAATCAGCCCCAGCATTTT
-	few	TRBV7-3	TRBJ1-1	CASSYGGNSEAFF	TGTGCCAGCAGTTACGGGGGGAATTCTGAAGCTTTCTTT
TRBD2	few	TRBV5-1	TRBJ2-3	CASSSGLAGGPSGTDTQYF	TGCGCCAGCAGCTCGGGACTAGCGGGGGGGCCATCGGGCACAGATACGCAGTATTTT
TRBD1	-	TRBV5-4	TRBJ1-4	CASSSLDRAANEKLFF	TGTGCCAGCAGCTCTCTGGACAGGGCGGCTAATGAAAAACTGTTTTTT
-	many	TRBV19	TRBJ1-1	CASIGAPPGTEAFF	TGTGCCAGTATTGGAGCCCCCCCGGGCACTGAAGCTTTCTTT
-	-	TRBV20-1	TRBJ1-1	CSASIVPRGEAFF	TGCAGTGCTAGTATCGTTCCCCGTGGCGAAGCTTTCTTT
-	-	TRBV20-1	TRBJ1-3	CSASAHQENTIYF	TGCAGTGCTAGTGCCCATCAGGAAAACACCATATATTTT
TRBD1	few	TRBV2	TRBJ2-1	CASSGDRGYNEQFF	TGTGCCAGCAGTGGGGACAGGGGCTACAATGAGCAGTTCTTC
-	many	TRBV6-6	TRBJ2-2	CASSQGQPTNTGELFF	TGTGCCAGCAGCCAAGGACAGCCAACGAACACCGGGGAGCTGTTTTTT
-	many	TRBV5-1	TRBJ1-5	CASSLSENQPQHF	TGCGCCAGCAGCTTAAGTGAAAATCAGCCCCAGCATTTT
-	many	TRBV6-5	TRBJ2-7	CASSYQLGYEQYF	TGTGCCAGCAGTTATCAGTTGGGGTACGAGCAGTACTTC
-	-	TRBV2	TRBJ2-7	CAMGRSSYEQYF	TGTGCCATGGGGCGGAGCTCCTACGAGCAGTACTTC